Each of the 12 T cell receptor beta chains below was sequenced from the same sample in a study of CD8+ T cells in alopecia areata. Extracted from the samples, RNA was reverse transcribed into cDNA to serve as the sequencing template. Here immunoSEQ multiplex PCR was the method, and the copy in TCRdb shows in-frame clones only, minus some. The sample has about 200,000 clones, roughly 50% seen once. The sample consisted of CD8+ T cells sorted from blood. These receptors all come from a human donor in good health.

With regard to this clone: This specimen includes other DNA sequences encoding the same CDR3. The chain uses TRBV9 and TRBJ2-7, with D possibly TRBD2 on 5 matching bases. CDR3 length equals 13 residues. Deletions cut 0 bases from V and 6 bases from J, with 10 bases between. The V gene's germline CDR1 is SGDLS and CDR2 YYNGEE. CDR3 coding DNA: TGTGCCAGCAGCGTAGCGGGGTCCGGCGAGCAGTACTTC. It codes for CASSVAGSGEQYF. Looking up the rest from reference TRBV9 and TRBJ2-7 gives the full variable domain: DSGVTQTPKHLITATGQRVTLRCSPRSGDLSVYWYQQSLDQGLQFLIQYYNGEERAKGNILERFSAQQFPDLHSELNLSSLELGDSALYFCASSVAGSGEQYFGPGTRLTVT.

The chain carries TRBV19 and TRBJ2-7, with a weak D call TRBD2 (5 bases). With 1 base removed from V and 4 bases from J, the gap between germline ends came to 11 bases. Germline assignment: CDR1 LNHDA and CDR2 SQIVND (reference sequence). The CDR3 runs to 14 residues. The CDR3 loop is CASSIGSGNYEQYF. CDR3 coding DNA: TGTGCCAGTAGTATAGGATCCGGGAATTACGAGCAGTACTTC. Filled out from reference TRBV19 and TRBJ2-7, the complete variable domain reads DGGITQSPKYLFRKEGQNVTLSCEQNLNHDAMYWYRQDPGQGLRLIYYSQIVNDFQKGDIAEGYSVSREKKESFPLTVTSAQKNPTAFYLCASSIGSGNYEQYFGPGTRLTVT.

The genes are TRBV15 and TRBJ2-1, with D hard to call. CDR1 LNHNV and CDR2 YYDKDF come from the germline V gene (reference sequence). V lost 1 base, J lost 4 bases, and 2 bases lay in between. The CDR3 is made up of 12 amino acids. CDR3 coding DNA: TGTGCCACCAGCAGAGTTTACAATGAGCAGTTCTTC. Protein product: CATSRVYNEQFF. Variable domain in full (rest from reference TRBV15 and TRBJ2-1): DAMVIQNPRYQVTQFGKPVTLSCSQTLNHNVMYWYQQKSSQAPKLLFHYYDKDFNNEADTPDNFQSRRPNTSFCFLDIRSPGLGDTAMYLCATSRVYNEQFFGPGTRLTVL.

V is TRBV29-1 and J is TRBJ2-5; no reliable D call. Looked up from germline, CDR1 is SQVTM and CDR2 is ANQGSEA. V was pared by 6 bases and J by 1 base, with 27 bases between. CDR3 length equals 18 residues. CDR3 sequence (DNA): TGCAGCGTCGCCTTTGACGCGGCTGGCTTCTCTGTCCAAGAGACCCAGTACTTC. Its protein product is CSVAFDAAGFSVQETQYF.

The table lists this clone with a count of one. The CDR3 spells CASSSTGVTEAFF. CDR3 bases: TGCGCCAGCAGCTCGACAGGGGTGACTGAAGCTTTCTTT. V is TRBV5-1 and J is TRBJ1-1; 8 bases align to TRBD1. With 3 bases clipped from V and 5 bases from J, the junction kept 3 bases outside the gene matches. This CDR3 contains 13 residues. Per the germline V gene, CDR1 is SGHRS and CDR2 is YFSETQ.

This sequence joins TRBV18 and TRBJ1-5, with D unresolved. The germline gives CDR1 KGHSH, CDR2 LQKENI. Trimming shortened V by 3 bases and J by 2 bases, and 11 bases separated the two germline ends. This CDR3 is built from 15 residues. DNA of the CDR3: TGTGCCAGCTCACCCTCGAGTCCCCGCAATCAGCCCCAGCATTTT. Its translation: CASSPSSPRNQPQHF.

The V call is TRBV15, the J call TRBJ2-5; no firm D call. Germline V gene lookup returns CDR1 LNHNV and CDR2 YYDKDF (reference sequence). V was shortened by 0 bases and J by 5 bases, with 16 bases between the two germline ends. CDR3 length: 16 amino acids. CDR3 amino acids: CATSREVPSLGETQYF. CDR3 DNA sequence: TGTGCCACCAGCAGAGAGGTGCCCTCGCTCGGGGAGACCCAGTACTTC.

This clone occurred a few times. In DNA form, the CDR3 reads TGTGCCAGCAGCCCGGGGGCACAGGGAGCCAACGTCCTGACTTTC. Translated, it gives CASSPGAQGANVLTF. The J gene is TRBJ2-6, the V gene TRBV7-9; tentatively, D is TRBD1 or TRBD2 (6 bases each). The CDR3 sequence is 15 residues long. The V gene's germline CDR1 is SEHNR and CDR2 FQNEAQ (reference sequence). The V end was cut by 5 bases, the J end by 7 bases, with 15 bases between.

The chain is built from TRBV6-5 and TRBJ2-5; the D is unclear. Germline CDR1 is MNHEY and CDR2 is SVGAGI. V lost 6 bases and J 1 base, leaving 12 bases between the germline ends. This CDR3 contains 14 residues. DNA for the CDR3: TGTGCCAGCAGCCAAGGGCCGATCCAAGAGACCCAGTACTTC. Its protein product is CASSQGPIQETQYF.

The J gene is TRBJ1-6, the V gene TRBV7-6; 8 bases fit TRBD1. Trimming removed 5 bases from V and 9 bases from J; junction bases left unmatched: 6. The CDR3 covers 14 residues. The germline V gene has CDR1 SGHVS and CDR2 FNYEAQ. The CDR3 region is CASSPGQGTSPLHF. In DNA form, the CDR3 reads TGTGCCAGCAGCCCCGGACAGGGTACTTCACCCCTCCACTTT.

The chain uses TRBV13 and TRBJ2-7; 7 nucleotides line up with TRBD1. Germline lookup yields CDR1 PRHDT and CDR2 FYEKMQ (reference sequence). V was pared by 4 bases and J by 2 bases, with 8 bases of the junction left unmatched. The CDR3 contains 15 residues. The CDR3 reads CASSSTGDGPYEQYF. The CDR3 DNA is TGTGCCAGCAGCTCCACAGGGGACGGACCCTACGAGCAGTACTTC.

The chain is built from TRBV29-1 and TRBJ2-7, with D possibly being TRBD1 (6 bases). Germline assignment: CDR1 SQVTM and CDR2 ANQGSEA. The CDR3 consists of 13 residues. V lost 6 bases, J lost 3 bases, and 15 bases lay in between. CDR3 region: CSVGTVTGYEQYF. The CDR3 region has the DNA TGCAGCGTCGGGACGGTGACAGGCTACGAGCAGTACTTC.